These 28 T cell receptor beta chains were sequenced from one sample in a study of blood T cell repertoires in COVID-19. Clones were sequenced by immunoSEQ multiplex PCR, and TCRdb holds only the in-frame ones, with some missing. The sample carries around 250,000 clones, about 90% recorded once. The sequencing input was peripheral blood. The receptors derive from a man between 60 and 75 years old with acute or convalescent COVID-19.

The chain is built from TRBV9 and TRBJ1-5, with D possibly matching TRBD1 (5 bases). Trimming shortened V by 4 bases and J by 1 base, and 24 bases separated the two germline ends. The germline gives CDR1 SGDLS, CDR2 YYNGEE. The CDR3 runs 19 residues. The CDR3 loop reads CASSHLKGWRGASNQPQHF. The CDR3 DNA sequence: TGTGCCAGCAGCCACTTAAAGGGATGGCGGGGCGCGAGCAATCAGCCCCAGCATTTT.

In its sample, this clone was seen once. The gene calls are TRBV4-3 and TRBJ1-1, with 9 bases fitting TRBD1. The CDR3 consists of 13 residues. Germline CDR1 and CDR2: LGHNA and YSLEER. Germline trimming cut 2 bases from V and 9 bases from J; bases unmatched to any gene: 4. The CDR3 here is CASSQYGQGQAFF. CDR3 nucleotides: TGCGCCAGCAGCCAATACGGACAGGGGCAAGCTTTCTTT.

This clone was detected once. This chain joins TRBV28 and TRBJ2-7; 9 bases line up with TRBD2. The trim removed 5 bases at V and 3 bases at J, leaving 5 bases unmatched. Germline loops: CDR1 MDHEN, CDR2 SYDVKM. The CDR3 totals 14 residues. As DNA, the CDR3 is TGTGCCAGCAGTACCCGACTAGCGGTCTACGAGCAGTACTTC. As protein: CASSTRLAVYEQYF.

This chain connects TRBV29-1 to TRBJ2-7, with 9 bases identical to TRBD1. This CDR3 spans 15 amino acids. With 6 bases clipped from V and 5 bases from J, the junction kept 14 bases outside the gene matches. Germline assignment: CDR1 SQVTM and CDR2 ANQGSEA. The chain's CDR3 is CSVSTNRGRSDEQYF. CDR3 coding DNA: TGCAGCGTCTCAACCAACAGGGGGCGCTCTGACGAGCAGTACTTC.

The DNA of the CDR3 is TGTGCCACCAGCAGAAATGGGGCAGGGCGGCGCCATGAGCAGTTCTTC. As protein: CATSRNGAGRRHEQFF. The chain links TRBV15 to TRBJ2-1, with a tentative D call TRBD1 (5 bases). The CDR3 is 16 amino acids. In germline, CDR1 is LNHNV, CDR2 YYDKDF (reference sequence). The ends were cut back, 2 bases at V and 8 bases at J, with 19 bases in the middle.

This sequence joins TRBV2 and TRBJ2-5; TRBD2 matches 12 bases. V trimming: 4 bases; J trimming: 2 bases; junction bases outside the gene matches: 5. Germline-derived CDR1 and CDR2 are SNHLY and FYNNEI. The CDR3 totals 16 residues. CDR3 amino acids: CASSATSGSWQETQYF. The CDR3 DNA follows: TGTGCCAGCAGTGCGACTAGCGGGAGTTGGCAAGAGACCCAGTACTTC.

V gene TRBV24-1 combines with J gene TRBJ1-1; unclear D gene. Germline lookup yields CDR1 KGHDR and CDR2 SFDVKD. The CDR3 spans 13 residues. V lost 4 bases and J 4 bases, leaving 9 bases between the germline ends. The CDR3 reads CATSDPHSTEAFF. The CDR3 DNA reads TGTGCCACCAGTGACCCCCACAGCACTGAAGCTTTCTTT.

This clone has just a few counts. The chain is built from TRBV4-2 and TRBJ1-2, with 10 bases identical to TRBD1. The junction had 9 bases not matched to a gene; V was cut back by 0 bases and J by 8 bases. Per the germline V gene, CDR1 is LGHNA and CDR2 is YNFKEQ. The CDR3 loop spans 16 amino acids. Here the CDR3 DNA reads TGTGCCAGCAGCCAAGATGCGACAGGGGGCGGGAGGGGCTACACCTTC. Protein sequence: CASSQDATGGGRGYTF.

Many counts were recorded for this clone. The J gene is TRBJ2-7, the V gene TRBV7-2; D possibly corresponds to TRBD2 (7 bases). V was clipped by 0 bases and J by 3 bases, with 27 bases between them. CDR3 length: 20 residues. CDR1 is SGHTA, CDR2 FQGNSA, per germline. CDR3 region: CASSLATPGGPTYPHYEQYF. In DNA form, the CDR3 reads TGTGCCAGCAGCTTAGCGACCCCCGGGGGGCCCACATACCCCCACTACGAGCAGTACTTC. Full variable domain (missing parts from reference TRBV7-2 and TRBJ2-7): GAGVSQSPSNKVTEKGKDVELRCDPISGHTALYWYRQSLGQGLEFLIYFQGNSAPDKSGLPSDRFSAERTGGSVSTLTIQRTQQEDSAVYLCASSLATPGGPTYPHYEQYFGPGTRLTVT.

This clone was seen only once. The rearrangement links TRBV6-1 to TRBJ1-5; unclear D gene. Germline V CDR1 and CDR2: MNHNS, SASEGT. This CDR3 comprises 15 residues. Trimming left V 1 base short and J 5 bases short, with 12 bases between. The CDR3: CASSEVEGYYQPQHF. Here the CDR3 DNA reads TGTGCCAGCAGTGAAGTCGAGGGTTATTATCAGCCCCAGCATTTT.

The genes are TRBV19 and TRBJ2-5; TRBD2 is a possible D gene (6 bases). The CDR3 is made up of 15 amino acids. Germline V gene sequence: CDR1 LNHDA, CDR2 SQIVND (reference sequence). Trimming stripped 2 bases from V and 4 bases from J, with 14 bases between. Here the CDR3 reads CASSISPGRGETQYF. The CDR3 bases are TGTGCCAGTAGTATATCGCCAGGGCGGGGAGAGACCCAGTACTTC. Supplemented by reference TRBV19 and TRBJ2-5, the full variable domain reads DGGITQSPKYLFRKEGQNVTLSCEQNLNHDAMYWYRQDPGQGLRLIYYSQIVNDFQKGDIAEGYSVSREKKESFPLTVTSAQKNPTAFYLCASSISPGRGETQYFGPGTRLLVL.

This clone has a single count. The V call is TRBV3-1 (or the pseudogene TRBV3-2), the J call TRBJ2-7, with TRBD2 matching over 12 bases. The CDR3 consists of 15 residues. V lost 4 bases to trimming and J lost 5 bases; unmatched junction nucleotides: 6. Germline assignment: CDR1 LGHDT and CDR2 YNNKEL (reference sequence). CDR3 sequence reads: CASSRRTSGTHEQYF. CDR3 bases: TGTGCCAGCAGCCGTAGGACTAGCGGGACCCACGAGCAGTACTTC.

The chain is built from TRBV27 and TRBJ2-2; D is perhaps TRBD2 (5 bases). Trimming removed 2 bases at V and 4 bases at J, with 11 bases between. Germline-derived CDR1 and CDR2 are MNHEY and SMNVEV (reference sequence). The CDR3 is 15 amino acids. Written as DNA, the CDR3 is TGTGCCAGCAGTTTAGAGGGTCCGGGCACCGGGGAGCTGTTTTTT. Its translation: CASSLEGPGTGELFF.

This clone appeared a few times. V is TRBV28 and J is TRBJ1-2; D gene uncertain. The V gene's germline CDR1 is MDHEN and CDR2 SYDVKM. The V gene lost 3 bases and the J gene lost 8 bases, with 13 bases spanning the gap. The CDR3 has 13 amino acids. The CDR3, as DNA: TGTGCCAGCAGTTTGCGGTCTCGATCGGGCTACACCTTC. Residues: CASSLRSRSGYTF.

This clone was picked up one time. The V gene is TRBV4-1, the J gene TRBJ2-7; D might be TRBD2 (7 bases). Germline CDR1 is MGHRA and CDR2 is YSYEKL. Trimming took off 4 bases at V and 6 bases at J, with 19 bases between the two ends. The CDR3 covers 15 residues. CDR3 residues: CASSPITGRGVEQYF. The CDR3 bases are TGCGCCAGCAGCCCAATAACAGGGAGGGGCGTCGAGCAGTACTTC.

The gene calls are TRBV5-1 and TRBJ1-1; D gene uncertain. Germline assignment: CDR1 SGHRS and CDR2 YFSETQ. The CDR3 consists of 14 residues. The V and J ends lost 4 bases and 7 bases respectively, with 17 bases between them. CDR3 sequence reads: CASSLGLAGGEAFF. DNA of the CDR3: TGCGCCAGCAGCCTTGGGCTAGCCGGCGGTGAAGCTTTCTTT.

In this sample, this clone turned up once. This chain links TRBV19 with TRBJ1-6; tentatively, D is TRBD1 (5 bases). This CDR3 contains 15 residues. Trimming took 4 bases from V and 6 from J, leaving 13 bases between them. The germline V gene has CDR1 LNHDA and CDR2 SQIVND (reference sequence). This CDR3 is CASSTGQGANSPLHF. The CDR3 nucleotides are TGTGCCAGTAGTACCGGCCAGGGCGCTAATTCACCCCTCCACTTT.

The rearrangement joins TRBV15 to TRBJ1-1; a possible D gene is TRBD1 (5 bases). In germline, CDR1 is LNHNV, CDR2 YYDKDF (reference sequence). The V and J ends lost 0 bases and 1 base respectively, with 18 bases between them. This CDR3 has 18 amino acids. The CDR3 sequence is CATSRESLPRVRNTEAFF. Here the CDR3 DNA reads TGTGCCACCAGCAGAGAATCCCTGCCCAGGGTTCGGAACACTGAAGCTTTCTTT.

This rearrangement joins TRBV2 to TRBJ1-1, with 7 positions matching TRBD1. The germline V gene encodes CDR1 SNHLY and CDR2 FYNNEI. Trimming took 7 bases from V and 5 from J; bases not matched to a gene: 1. CDR3 length equals 11 residues. DNA of the CDR3: TGTGCCAGCAAGGGGGCTACTGAAGCTTTCTTT. Protein sequence: CASKGATEAFF.

This chain uses TRBV5-6 with TRBJ2-7; D is undetermined. The CDR3 totals 14 residues. Trimming removed 5 bases at V and 6 bases at J, with 18 bases between. The germline gives CDR1 SGHDT, CDR2 YYEEEE. CDR3 DNA: TGTGCCAGCAGTCGCCCTGTGGCAGTACGCGAGCAGTACTTC. The encoded protein is CASSRPVAVREQYF.

The genes are TRBV5-1 and TRBJ2-1; D may be TRBD1 (6 bases). Deletions cut 4 bases from V and 4 bases from J, with 15 bases between. The CDR3 length is 15 residues. Germline values: CDR1 SGHRS, CDR2 YFSETQ. CDR3 region: CASSNATGPYNEQFF. CDR3 DNA: TGCGCCAGCAGCAATGCGACAGGACCTTACAATGAGCAGTTCTTC.

CDR3 nucleotide sequence: TGTGCCAGCAGTTTGACATCTAACTATGGCTACACCTTC. Translating gives CASSLTSNYGYTF. The chain joins TRBV12-3 or TRBV12-4 to TRBJ1-2; the D is unclear. This CDR3 is built from 13 residues. Between the trimmed V and J ends, which lost 3 bases and 0 bases, there was a span of 5 bases.

The chain links TRBV28 to TRBJ2-5; maybe TRBD1 (5 bases). Deletions cut 7 bases from V and 0 bases from J, with 9 bases between. Per the germline V gene, CDR1 is MDHEN and CDR2 is SYDVKM. The CDR3 extends over 13 amino acids. CDR3 DNA sequence: TGTGCCAGCAAAAGGGGCTACCAAGAGACCCAGTACTTC. Residues: CASKRGYQETQYF.

V and J are TRBV19 and TRBJ2-4, with 7 bases that match TRBD1. In germline, CDR1 is LNHDA, CDR2 SQIVND (reference sequence). V lost 4 bases and J lost 0; bases outside the gene matches: 6. This CDR3 has 16 residues. CDR3 DNA sequence: TGTGCCAGTAGTACAGGGACAGTTCTAGCCAAAAACATTCAGTACTTC. As protein: CASSTGTVLAKNIQYF.

V usage is TRBV28 and J usage is TRBJ2-7, with D possibly matching TRBD2 (6 bases). Germline V CDR1 and CDR2: MDHEN, SYDVKM. The CDR3 extends over 13 amino acids. V shed 5 bases and J shed 2 bases, with 10 bases lying between them. The CDR3 region is CASSRDFTYEQYF. The DNA for the CDR3 is TGTGCCAGCAGTCGGGACTTTACCTACGAGCAGTACTTC.

V gene TRBV7-8 combines with J gene TRBJ1-1; D is perhaps TRBD1 (5 bases). Germline CDR1 is SGHVS and CDR2 is FQNEAQ. This CDR3 comprises 14 residues. V lost 5 bases to trimming and J lost 2 bases, with 12 bases between them. The CDR3 DNA follows: TGTGCCAGCAGCCAGGGAGGGGATAACACTGAAGCTTTCTTT. Translating it yields CASSQGGDNTEAFF.

The chain uses TRBV30 and TRBJ1-5; 8 bases match TRBD1. V lost 0 bases to trimming and J lost 6 bases; unmatched junction nucleotides: 1. CDR3 length equals 13 residues. The germline V gene encodes CDR1 GTSNPN and CDR2 SVGIG (reference sequence). This CDR3 reads CAWSVQGVQPQHF. The CDR3 DNA follows: TGTGCCTGGAGTGTACAGGGGGTTCAGCCCCAGCATTTT.

The rearrangement uses TRBV7-6 and TRBJ2-1; the match to TRBD2 covers 11 bases. Germline lookup yields CDR1 SGHVS and CDR2 FNYEAQ. The CDR3 contains 16 residues. Germline trimming cut 2 bases from V and 8 bases from J; bases unmatched to any gene: 8. CDR3 DNA sequence: TGTGCCAGCAGCTTAACCCAGCTAGCGGGAGGCGATGAGCAGTTCTTC. Its protein is CASSLTQLAGGDEQFF.